The TCR beta chain described here comes from a study of blood T cell repertoires in COVID-19. Turning to the study itself: Acute and convalescent COVID-19 samples came from the United States, Italy and Spain. T cells, B-cell-depleted T cells, or PBMCs supplied cDNA or gDNA.

Original processing notes: The assay estimated nucleated cells by amplifying reference gene primers. Only in-frame clones appear in the TCRdb table, and some are missing; sequencing was by immunoSEQ multiplex PCR. Clonal size and the V and J genes are those of that table, whereas D and trimming came from the DNA. The table includes just under 150,000 clones, approximately 89% detected once. V dropped 0 bases and J dropped 2 bases, with 7 bases sitting between them. CDR1 is LGHDT, CDR2 YNNKEL, per germline (reference sequence). This CDR3 has 14 amino acids. Input material: peripheral blood. J is TRBJ2-5 and V is TRBV3-1 (or the pseudogene TRBV3-2); D not certain. This TCR derives from a human donor in a cohort sampled during active COVID-19. The chain's CDR3 is CASSQDTKQETQYF. For the CDR3, the DNA is TGTGCCAGCAGCCAAGACACAAAACAAGAGACCCAGTACTTC.